Shown below are 27 T cell receptor beta chains from a single sample sequenced in a study of T cells after yellow fever vaccination. Via MiXCR, TCRdb re-called the 5' RACE reads, giving one row per CDR3 protein. Found here are a few hundred thousand distinct CDR3 sequences, less than 20% of them singletons; the top ten hold around 16%. This specimen was PBMCs, taken about 5 days after the first yellow fever vaccination. The receptors originated from a young man who received the YFV17D yellow fever vaccine.

This clonotype showed up just a few times. The chain joins TRBV7-4 to TRBJ2-3, with TRBD2 matching 7 bases. The trim removed 5 bases at V and 0 bases at J, leaving 11 bases unmatched. The CDR3 extends over 17 amino acids. Germline loops: CDR1 SGHVT, CDR2 SQSDAQ. CDR3 amino acids: CASSRFGGKVSTDTQYF. The CDR3 DNA follows: TGTGCCAGCAGCCGATTCGGGGGGAAAGTGAGCACAGATACGCAGTATTTT.

This clonotype was picked up a small number of times. The V call is TRBV20-1, the J call TRBJ2-5; 11 positions match TRBD2. Germline-derived CDR1 and CDR2 are DFQATT and SNEGSKA (reference sequence). V lost 5 bases, J lost 1 base, and 9 bases stayed unmatched. The CDR3 is made up of 16 amino acids. The CDR3 nucleotides read TGCAGTGCTCCAAGGCTAGCGGGGGGCTTCCAAGAGACCCAGTACTTC. Protein: CSAPRLAGGFQETQYF.

This clonotype was seen only a few times. V usage is TRBV11-1 and J usage is TRBJ1-2, with TRBD1 matching over 11 bases. The V gene end was trimmed by 1 base and the J gene end by 6 bases; junction bases not matched to a gene: 16. Per germline, CDR1 SGHAT and CDR2 FQDESV (reference sequence). The CDR3 loop spans 19 amino acids. The chain's CDR3 is CASSLVLWDRGYTRNGYTF. Here the CDR3 DNA reads TGTGCCAGCAGCTTAGTATTGTGGGACAGGGGGTATACGAGGAATGGCTACACCTTC.

The CDR3 reads CSGDTLSVGAFF. In nucleotides, the CDR3 is TGCAGCGGTGACACACTCTCGGTTGGAGCTTTCTTT. The chain joins TRBV29-1 to TRBJ1-1; D gene unclear. Trimming pared 7 bases from V and 10 bases from J, leaving 19 bases between. Germline lookup yields CDR1 SQVTM and CDR2 ANQGSEA. The CDR3 runs 12 residues.

This clonotype was seen more than once but under ten times. The chain carries TRBV15 and TRBJ2-1, with unresolved D. Trimming cost V 0 bases and J 0 bases, with 6 bases left between them. The germline CDR1 and CDR2 sequences are LNHNV and YYDKDF (reference sequence). CDR3 length: 15 residues. The CDR3 coding sequence is TGTGCCACCAGCAGAGATCAGGACTCCTACAATGAGCAGTTCTTC. It specifies CATSRDQDSYNEQFF.

V and J are TRBV28 and TRBJ1-1; weak D call: TRBD1 (6 bases). V lost 4 bases to trimming and J lost 2 bases, with 14 bases between them. This CDR3 is built from 15 residues. The germline CDR1 and CDR2 sequences are MDHEN and SYDVKM. The CDR3: CASSSTGNENTEAFF. Here the CDR3 DNA reads TGTGCCAGCAGTTCAACAGGGAATGAAAACACTGAAGCTTTCTTT.

This clonotype was seen a few times. This sequence joins TRBV6-1 and TRBJ2-7; 10 bases map to TRBD1. The V gene's germline CDR1 is MNHNS and CDR2 SASEGT. Trimming removed 6 bases from V and 3 bases from J; junction bases left unmatched: 8. The length of the CDR3 is 15 residues. Here the CDR3 DNA reads TGTGCCAGCAGGCAATCGGGACAGGGGCTCTACGAGCAGTACTTC. This codes for CASRQSGQGLYEQYF.

This clonotype was found a few times. This sequence joins TRBV20-1 and TRBJ2-7; D might be TRBD2 (6 bases). The CDR3 consists of 13 residues. The ends were cut back, 1 base at V and 3 bases at J, with 10 bases in the middle. Germline V CDR1 and CDR2: DFQATT, SNEGSKA (reference sequence). The CDR3 spells CSARAWGDYEQYF. CDR3 in DNA: TGCAGTGCTAGAGCATGGGGGGACTACGAGCAGTACTTC.

This clonotype has more than one count but fewer than ten. The J gene is TRBJ2-7, the V gene TRBV21-1; the table's D gene call, TRBD1, was not cross checked with the DNA. TRBV21-1 is flagged as a pseudogene. This CDR3 comprises 14 residues. DNA of the CDR3: TGTGCCAGCAGCTTCCAACCGGGACAGGGGATTCGGTACTTC. The encoded protein is CASSFQPGQGIRYF.

This clonotype was seen only a few times. V and J are TRBV3-1 and TRBJ2-1; 8 positions agree with TRBD2. J was trimmed by 4 bases and V by 4 bases; bases with no gene match: 9. Germline-derived CDR1 and CDR2 are LGHDT and YNNKEL (reference sequence). This CDR3 has 16 amino acids. This CDR3 is CASSPLVAGPYNEQFF. The CDR3 bases are TGTGCCAGCAGCCCCCTCGTAGCGGGGCCTTACAATGAGCAGTTCTTC.

The chain recombines TRBV2 with TRBJ1-2; D perhaps matches TRBD1 (5 bases). V lost 2 bases and J 5 bases, leaving 12 bases between the germline ends. This CDR3 is built from 14 residues. The germline gives CDR1 SNHLY, CDR2 FYNNEI. The CDR3 sequence is CASSESLGGYGYTF. The CDR3 DNA reads TGTGCCAGCAGTGAATCCTTGGGGGGATATGGCTACACCTTC. The full variable domain, with the rest looked up from reference TRBV2 and TRBJ1-2, is EPEVTQTPSHQVTQMGQEVILRCVPISNHLYFYWYRQILGQKVEFLVSFYNNEISEKSEIFDDQFSVERPDGSNFTLKIRSTKLEDSAMYFCASSESLGGYGYTFGSGTRLTVV.

In this sample, this clonotype turned up many times. The chain has TRBV3-1 and TRBJ2-3; 12 bases match TRBD2. Germline CDR1 and CDR2: LGHDT and YNNKEL (reference sequence). Trimming took 1 base from V and 0 from J; bases not matched to a gene: 5. This CDR3 is 18 amino acids long. For the CDR3, the DNA is TGTGCCAGCAGCCAAGGACTAGCGGGGGTTACTAGCACAGATACGCAGTATTTT. Translated, it gives CASSQGLAGVTSTDTQYF.

This clonotype was seen a handful of times. The chain combines TRBV7-9 with TRBJ2-1; TRBD2 agrees at 8 bases. Germline lookup yields CDR1 SEHNR and CDR2 FQNEAQ (reference sequence). The length of the CDR3 is 15 residues. V was clipped by 4 bases and J by 6 bases; unmatched bases: 8. CDR3 residues: CASSSYGGVGNEQFF. CDR3 nucleotide sequence: TGTGCCAGCAGCTCATACGGGGGGGTAGGCAATGAGCAGTTCTTC.

CDR3 sequence (DNA): TGTGCCAGCAGCCCCAGGACTAGCGGGGGCCCGGGGGAAGATACGCAGTATTTT. Protein sequence: CASSPRTSGGPGEDTQYF. The chain links TRBV11-1 to TRBJ2-3; 13 bases are shared with TRBD2. The length of the CDR3 is 18 residues. Germline values: CDR1 SGHAT, CDR2 FQDESV (reference sequence). Unmatched junction bases numbered 13, after V lost 5 bases and J lost 5 bases.

The chain joins TRBV20-1 to TRBJ2-3, with TRBD1 matching over 10 bases. The germline V gene encodes CDR1 DFQATT and CDR2 SNEGSKA (reference sequence). The junction had 5 bases not matched to a gene; V was cut back by 0 bases and J by 2 bases. This CDR3 has 16 residues. The DNA of the CDR3 is TGCAGTGCTAGAGAAGTAGACAGGGGGCCCACAGATACGCAGTATTTT. This sequence encodes CSAREVDRGPTDTQYF.

This clonotype was counted a few times. The chain employs TRBV10-3 and TRBJ2-5; D is undetermined. Germline V CDR1 and CDR2: ENHRY, SYGVKD. V was pared by 6 bases and J by 5 bases, with 7 bases between. The CDR3 totals 11 residues. The DNA of the CDR3 is TGTGCCATCAGCAGTGAGGAGACCCAGTACTTC. Translation gives CAISSEETQYF.

The rearrangement uses TRBV7-9 and TRBJ2-7; D is possibly TRBD2 (6 bases). Trimming removed 1 base from V and 2 bases from J, with 15 bases in between. The CDR3 consists of 16 residues. Germline lookup yields CDR1 SEHNR and CDR2 FQNEAQ (reference sequence). As DNA, the CDR3 is TGTGCCAGCAGCTTAGTATCAGCGGGCGGGCCCTACGAGCAGTACGTC. Amino acid sequence: CASSLVSAGGPYEQYV.

V is TRBV20-1 and J is TRBJ2-2, with a possible D match to TRBD2 (6 bases). The V gene lost 2 bases and the J gene lost 5 bases, with 18 bases spanning the gap. From germline, CDR1 is DFQATT and CDR2 SNEGSKA (reference sequence). This CDR3 is 16 amino acids long. CDR3 residues: CSARPGGAGRTGELFF. The CDR3 coding sequence is TGCAGTGCTAGACCTGGAGGGGCAGGGCGAACCGGGGAGCTGTTTTTT.

This clonotype has only a few counts. The chain links TRBV10-3 to TRBJ2-5, with 12 nucleotides matching TRBD2. The ends lost 7 bases at V and 1 base at J; junction bases unmatched: 7. The germline gives CDR1 ENHRY, CDR2 SYGVKD. The CDR3 is 16 residues long. The chain's CDR3 is CAINTGLAGPQETQYF. The CDR3 bases are TGTGCCATCAATACCGGACTAGCGGGGCCCCAAGAGACCCAGTACTTC.

In DNA form, the CDR3 reads TGTGCCAGCAGCTCTAGGGGCCCCAGCTCCTACGAGCAGTACTTC. The encoded protein is CASSSRGPSSYEQYF. The chain uses TRBV11-2 and TRBJ2-7; perhaps TRBD1 as D (5 bases). Per the germline V gene, CDR1 is SGHAT and CDR2 is FQNNGV. Between the trimmed V and J ends, which lost 4 bases and 0 bases, there was a span of 13 bases. This CDR3 has 15 amino acids.

The chain combines TRBV6-2 or TRBV6-3 with TRBJ2-1, with unresolved D. Trimming left V 6 bases short and J 0 bases short, with 9 bases between. Per germline, CDR1 MNHEY and CDR2 SVGEGT. The CDR3 totals 14 residues. In nucleotides, the CDR3 is TGTGCCAGCAGCTACCTGCCCTCCTACAATGAGCAGTTCTTC. Protein sequence: CASSYLPSYNEQFF.

This clonotype was observed a handful of times. The chain links TRBV6-1 to TRBJ1-4, with 9 bases that match TRBD1. CDR1 and CDR2 from the germline V gene are MNHNS and SASEGT. The CDR3 loop spans 14 amino acids. With 7 bases clipped from V and 7 bases from J, the junction kept 7 bases outside the gene matches. The CDR3 region is CASTPGQGSEKLFF. The DNA for the CDR3 is TGTGCCAGCACACCGGGACAGGGAAGTGAAAAACTGTTTTTT.

V gene TRBV20-1 combines with J gene TRBJ1-5; D gene uncertain. Germline CDR1 and CDR2: DFQATT and SNEGSKA (reference sequence). V lost 2 bases to trimming and J lost 6 bases, with 11 bases between them. The CDR3 spans 13 residues. Written as DNA, the CDR3 is TGCAGTGCTAGATCTGGGCCACGTCAGCCCCAGCATTTT. This translates into CSARSGPRQPQHF.

This clonotype was picked up many times. The rearrangement uses TRBV7-2 and TRBJ1-1; TRBD1 agrees at 7 bases. V gave up 7 bases and J gave up 5 bases; unmatched junction bases: 10. CDR1 and CDR2 from the germline V gene are SGHTA and FQGNSA. The CDR3 length is 14 residues. CDR3 bases: TGTGCCAGCAAGCTGACAGGGTCGTCAACTGAAGCTTTCTTT. It encodes CASKLTGSSTEAFF. Combining the CDR3 with reference TRBV7-2 and TRBJ1-1 gives the whole variable domain GAGVSQSPSNKVTEKGKDVELRCDPISGHTALYWYRQSLGQGLEFLIYFQGNSAPDKSGLPSDRFSAERTGGSVSTLTIQRTQQEDSAVYLCASKLTGSSTEAFFGQGTRLTVV.

A few counts support this clonotype. The V gene is TRBV20-1, the J gene TRBJ2-3; D may be TRBD2 (5 bases). The germline V gene has CDR1 DFQATT and CDR2 SNEGSKA (reference sequence). The CDR3 totals 13 residues. The CDR3, as DNA: TGCAGAGCGGAACCCCCTAGCACAGATACGCAGTATTTT. This sequence encodes CRAEPPSTDTQYF.

The V call is TRBV28, the J call TRBJ2-7; D is perhaps TRBD1 (6 bases). Germline CDR1 MDHEN, CDR2 SYDVKM. Trimming pared 5 bases from V and 6 bases from J, leaving 14 bases between. The CDR3 is 13 amino acids. CDR3 nucleotides: TGTGCCAGCAGTCCGATCAGGGGCGCCGAGCAGTACGTC. This codes for CASSPIRGAEQYV.

This clonotype appeared many times. The CDR3: CASRPALAGQDEKLFF. The CDR3 nucleotides are TGTGCCAGCAGACCGGCCTTGGCAGGGCAGGACGAAAAACTGTTTTTT. J is TRBJ1-4 and V is TRBV6-1, with D perhaps matching TRBD1 (5 bases). V was pared by 6 bases and J by 8 bases, with 22 bases between. There are 16 residues in the CDR3. The germline V gene encodes CDR1 MNHNS and CDR2 SASEGT.